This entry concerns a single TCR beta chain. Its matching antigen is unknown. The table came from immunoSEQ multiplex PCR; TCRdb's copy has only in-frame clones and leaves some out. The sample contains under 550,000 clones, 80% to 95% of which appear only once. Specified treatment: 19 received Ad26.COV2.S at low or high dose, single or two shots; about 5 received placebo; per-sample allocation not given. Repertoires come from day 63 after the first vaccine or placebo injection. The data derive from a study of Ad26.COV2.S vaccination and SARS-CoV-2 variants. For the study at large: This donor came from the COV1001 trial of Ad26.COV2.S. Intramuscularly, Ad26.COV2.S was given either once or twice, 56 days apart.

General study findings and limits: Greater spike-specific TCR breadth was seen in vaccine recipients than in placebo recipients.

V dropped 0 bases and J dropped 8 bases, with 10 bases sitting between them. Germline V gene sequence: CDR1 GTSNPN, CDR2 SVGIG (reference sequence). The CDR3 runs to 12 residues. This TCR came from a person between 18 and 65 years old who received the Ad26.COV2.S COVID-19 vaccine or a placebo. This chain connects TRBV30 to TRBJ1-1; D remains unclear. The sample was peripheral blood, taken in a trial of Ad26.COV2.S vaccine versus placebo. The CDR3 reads CAWSVREGEAFF. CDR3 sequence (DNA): TGTGCCTGGAGTGTACGAGAAGGGGAAGCTTTCTTT. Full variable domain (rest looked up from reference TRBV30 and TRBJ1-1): SQTIHQWPATLVQPVGSPLSLECTVEGTSNPNLYWYRQAAGRGLQLLFYSVGIGQISSEVPQNLSASRPQDRQFILSSKKLLLSDSGFYLCAWSVREGEAFFGQGTRLTVV.